This passage covers 21 T cell receptor beta chains from one sample sequenced in a study of control samples from healthy donors and cancer patients (dated by TCRdb to the early 2020s). Library construction relied on the immunoSEQ multiplex PCR assay. Not all clones reach the TCRdb copy of this immuneACCESS table, which keeps in-frame sequences only. Checked studies attribute under half of the gap to unresolved V genes and leave the rest unexplained. For this sample there are 80,000 or so clones; almost 95% appear just once. 5.8% of the sample belongs to the ten largest clones. Sequencing used blood. The receptors derive from a woman aged 60 to 75 in good health.

The CDR3 region has the DNA TGTGCCTGGAGTGTCGGACCGACTAACACCGGGGAGCTGTTTTTT. It translates to CAWSVGPTNTGELFF. The V call is TRBV30, the J call TRBJ2-2; D not resolved. Deletions cut 0 bases from V and 2 bases from J, with 10 bases between. CDR1 is GTSNPN and CDR2 is SVGIG in the germline V gene (reference sequence). This CDR3 is 15 amino acids long.

The chain couples TRBV19 to TRBJ1-1; D uncertain. This CDR3 comprises 12 residues. Deletions cut 3 bases from V and 4 bases from J, with 6 bases between. Germline V gene sequence: CDR1 LNHDA, CDR2 SQIVND (reference sequence). The CDR3 DNA follows: TGTGCCAGTAGTATGGAGTTCACTGAAGCTTTCTTT. This translates into CASSMEFTEAFF.

The chain has TRBV28 and TRBJ1-5, with TRBD1 matching 9 bases. The CDR3 extends over 15 amino acids. J gave up 4 bases and V 4 bases, and 5 bases lay outside the gene matches. Germline V gene lookup returns CDR1 MDHEN and CDR2 SYDVKM. This CDR3 is CASSSQGAGNQPQHF. CDR3 coding DNA: TGTGCCAGCAGTTCACAGGGGGCGGGGAATCAGCCCCAGCATTTT. Looking up the rest from reference TRBV28 and TRBJ1-5 gives the full variable domain: DVKVTQSSRYLVKRTGEKVFLECVQDMDHENMFWYRQDPGLGLRLIYFSYDVKMKEKGDIPEGYSVSREKKERFSLILESASTNQTSMYLCASSSQGAGNQPQHFGDGTRLSIL.

As concerns this clone: This likely comes from a read error, as the CDR3 has no conserved phenylalanine or tryptophan at its end. It is unclear where the CDR3 begins or ends on the DNA, so no DNA is shown, and the CDR3 is as TCRdb lists it. The chain combines TRBV21-1 with TRBJ2-7; the table gives TRBD2 as D, unverified against the DNA. TRBV21-1 is noted as a pseudogene. The CDR3 contains 9 residues when both ends are counted. The CDR3 is CASSKREGP.

The chain links TRBV19 to TRBJ2-4, with TRBD2 identical over 7 bases. The CDR3 covers 17 residues. The germline V gene has CDR1 LNHDA and CDR2 SQIVND (reference sequence). The trim removed 4 bases at V and 0 bases at J, leaving 9 bases unmatched. The CDR3 loop reads CASSTRGELLAKNIQYF. The CDR3 region has the DNA TGTGCCAGTAGTACTCGGGGGGAATTACTAGCCAAAAACATTCAGTACTTC. Full variable domain (outside the CDR3, taken from reference TRBV19 and TRBJ2-4): DGGITQSPKYLFRKEGQNVTLSCEQNLNHDAMYWYRQDPGQGLRLIYYSQIVNDFQKGDIAEGYSVSREKKESFPLTVTSAQKNPTAFYLCASSTRGELLAKNIQYFGAGTRLSVL.

J is TRBJ2-5 and V is TRBV12-3 or TRBV12-4; D remains unclear. This CDR3 is 12 amino acids long. Trimming took 7 bases from V and 3 from J, leaving 9 bases between them. Here the CDR3 reads CASTRPEETQYF. CDR3 DNA: TGTGCCAGCACGCGCCCCGAAGAGACCCAGTACTTC.

V usage is TRBV21-1 and J usage is TRBJ2-1. TRBV21-1 is flagged as a pseudogene. CDR3 length equals 18 residues. The CDR3 DNA sequence: TGTGCCAGCAGCAGGGATGCTTTAAAATCTTCGCGCTACAATGAGCAGTTCTTC. This codes for CASSRDALKSSRYNEQFF.

This chain connects TRBV19 to TRBJ2-1, with 10 bases identical to TRBD2. The CDR3 length is 15 residues. V lost 5 bases, J lost 5 bases, and 6 bases stayed unmatched. Looked up from germline, CDR1 is LNHDA and CDR2 is SQIVND (reference sequence). The CDR3 loop is CASSGVAGGDNEQFF. CDR3 bases: TGTGCCAGTAGTGGTGTAGCGGGAGGTGACAATGAGCAGTTCTTC. Based on the CDR3 plus reference TRBV19 and TRBJ2-1, the full variable domain is DGGITQSPKYLFRKEGQNVTLSCEQNLNHDAMYWYRQDPGQGLRLIYYSQIVNDFQKGDIAEGYSVSREKKESFPLTVTSAQKNPTAFYLCASSGVAGGDNEQFFGPGTRLTVL.

The rearrangement links TRBV24-1 to TRBJ1-2; D is ambiguous. The CDR3 covers 12 residues. The V end lost 3 bases, the J end lost 2 bases, and 3 bases lay between the germline ends. Germline CDR1 reads KGHDR; CDR2 reads SFDVKD. The CDR3 is CATSDRNYGYTF. The CDR3 DNA follows: TGTGCCACCAGTGATAGGAACTATGGCTACACCTTC.

The chain joins TRBV29-1 to TRBJ1-1; 8 bases match TRBD1. The CDR3 loop spans 12 amino acids. The germline CDR1 and CDR2 sequences are SQVTM and ANQGSEA. After removal of 7 bases from V and 5 bases from J, the junction contained 6 bases not matched to a gene. This CDR3 reads CSDDRGGTEAFF. The CDR3 DNA reads TGCAGCGACGACAGGGGCGGAACTGAAGCTTTCTTT.

The chain employs TRBV10-1 and TRBJ2-1, with 9 bases fitting TRBD1. The CDR3 is 14 amino acids. V trimming: 7 bases; J trimming: 6 bases; junction bases outside the gene matches: 7. Germline V gene lookup returns CDR1 WNHNN and CDR2 SYGVQD (reference sequence). CDR3 nucleotides: TGCGCCAGCAACCCCGGGACAGGGACCAATGAGCAGTTCTTC. It translates to CASNPGTGTNEQFF.

About this clone: A read error may account for a junction end that differs from germline. V usage is TRBV2 and J usage is TRBJ2-1; 7 bases map to TRBD1. Germline CDR1 SNHLY, CDR2 FYNNEI. This CDR3 spans 16 amino acids. The CDR3: CASSEAQEGGYDEQFF. The CDR3 nucleotides are TGTGCCAGCAGTGAAGCGCAGGAAGGGGGCTACGATGAGCAGTTCTTC.

The V and J genes are TRBV5-1 and TRBJ2-7; 8 nucleotides line up with TRBD1. V trimming: 2 bases; J trimming: 2 bases; junction bases outside the gene matches: 6. There are 15 residues in the CDR3. The V gene's germline CDR1 is SGHRS and CDR2 YFSETQ. CDR3: CASSLRGTGTYEQYF. CDR3 coding DNA: TGCGCCAGCAGCTTAAGGGGGACAGGAACCTACGAGCAGTACTTC.

V usage is TRBV3-1 (or the pseudogene TRBV3-2) and J usage is TRBJ1-2; no reliable D call. CDR1 LGHDT and CDR2 YNNKEL come from the germline V gene (reference sequence). CDR3 length: 14 residues. V was clipped by 1 base and J by 1 base, with 7 bases between them. CDR3 in DNA: TGTGCCAGCAGCCAAGGAACGGATAACTATGGCTACACCTTC. The encoded protein is CASSQGTDNYGYTF.

The rearrangement links TRBV28 to TRBJ2-5; 8 bases fit TRBD1. In germline, CDR1 is MDHEN, CDR2 SYDVKM. The CDR3 length is 16 residues. V gave up 5 bases and J gave up 6 bases; unmatched junction bases: 14. The CDR3 coding sequence is TGTGCCAGCAGTCCACCCTCGGACAGGGACGGGCAGACCCAGTACTTC. Translated: CASSPPSDRDGQTQYF.

The chain employs TRBV3-1 (or the pseudogene TRBV3-2) and TRBJ2-2; no firm D call. The V and J ends lost 0 bases and 6 bases respectively, with 11 bases between them. The CDR3 consists of 15 residues. Germline-derived CDR1 and CDR2 are LGHDT and YNNKEL (reference sequence). CDR3 loop: CASSQDLRRPGELFF. The CDR3 nucleotides read TGTGCCAGCAGCCAAGATCTTAGGCGGCCCGGGGAGCTGTTTTTT.

CDR3 in amino acids: CASTLAGERYEQYF. DNA for the CDR3: TGTGCCAGCACCTTAGCGGGAGAAAGATACGAGCAGTACTTC. The gene calls are TRBV28 and TRBJ2-7; 9 positions match TRBD2. This CDR3 spans 14 amino acids. With 7 bases clipped from V and 4 bases from J, the junction kept 8 bases outside the gene matches. Germline CDR1 reads MDHEN; CDR2 reads SYDVKM.

The chain carries TRBV4-2 and TRBJ2-3, with 13 nucleotides matching TRBD2. The ends lost 2 bases at V and 4 bases at J; junction bases unmatched: 9. In germline, CDR1 is LGHNA, CDR2 YNFKEQ. This CDR3 spans 18 amino acids. CDR3 DNA sequence: TGTGCCAGCAGCCAAACTAGCGGGAGGGGGCCTGGGTCAGATACGCAGTATTTT. Protein sequence: CASSQTSGRGPGSDTQYF.

The J gene is TRBJ1-1, the V gene TRBV4-2, with D hard to call. Germline lookup yields CDR1 LGHNA and CDR2 YNFKEQ. V lost 1 base and J lost 1, with 7 bases in between. The CDR3 totals 14 residues. CDR3 nucleotide sequence: TGTGCCAGCAGCCAAGGACGGACGAACACTGAAGCTTTCTTT. As protein: CASSQGRTNTEAFF.

V is TRBV19 and J is TRBJ1-2; D perhaps matches TRBD1 (6 bases). The V and J ends lost 2 bases and 8 bases respectively, with 18 bases between them. Germline V gene lookup returns CDR1 LNHDA and CDR2 SQIVND (reference sequence). This CDR3 comprises 15 residues. The CDR3 nucleotides are TGTGCCAGTAGTATAAGACCGACAGTGCAGGGGGGCTACACCTTC. Amino acid sequence: CASSIRPTVQGGYTF. The entire variable domain, with the rest obtained from reference TRBV19 and TRBJ1-2, is as follows: DGGITQSPKYLFRKEGQNVTLSCEQNLNHDAMYWYRQDPGQGLRLIYYSQIVNDFQKGDIAEGYSVSREKKESFPLTVTSAQKNPTAFYLCASSIRPTVQGGYTFGSGTRLTVV.

As regards this clone: Other DNA sequences in this specimen translate into the identical CDR3. This chain joins TRBV30 and TRBJ1-5; TRBD1 is a possible D gene (6 bases). Germline V gives CDR1 GTSNPN, CDR2 SVGIG (reference sequence). The CDR3 sequence is 12 residues long. V gave up 5 bases and J gave up 7 bases, with 12 bases separating them. Written as DNA, the CDR3 is TGTGCCTGGGGGGAGGGGGGGCAGCCCCAGCATTTT. This sequence encodes CAWGEGGQPQHF.